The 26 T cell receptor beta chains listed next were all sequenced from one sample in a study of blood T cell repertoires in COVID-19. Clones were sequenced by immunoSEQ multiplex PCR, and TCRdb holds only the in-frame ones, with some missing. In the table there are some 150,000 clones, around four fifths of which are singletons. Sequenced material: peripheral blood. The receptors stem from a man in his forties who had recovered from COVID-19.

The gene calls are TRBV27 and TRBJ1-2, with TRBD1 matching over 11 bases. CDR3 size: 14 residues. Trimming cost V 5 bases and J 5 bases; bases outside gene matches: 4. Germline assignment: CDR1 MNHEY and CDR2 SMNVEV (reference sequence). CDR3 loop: CASSTDRGHYGYTF. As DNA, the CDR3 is TGTGCCAGCAGTACGGACAGGGGGCATTATGGCTACACCTTC.

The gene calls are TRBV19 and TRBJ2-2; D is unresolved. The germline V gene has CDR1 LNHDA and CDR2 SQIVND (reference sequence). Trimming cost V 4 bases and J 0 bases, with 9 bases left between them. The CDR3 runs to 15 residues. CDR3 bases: TGTGCCAGTAGTACCACCCCGGCGAACACCGGGGAGCTGTTTTTT. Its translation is CASSTTPANTGELFF.

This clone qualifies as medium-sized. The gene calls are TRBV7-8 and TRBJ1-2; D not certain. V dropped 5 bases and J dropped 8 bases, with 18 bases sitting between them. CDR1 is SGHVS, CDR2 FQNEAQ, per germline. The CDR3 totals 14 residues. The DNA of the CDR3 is TGTGCCAGCAGCACTAATCCCGCACGGGTGGGCTACACCTTC. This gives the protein CASSTNPARVGYTF.

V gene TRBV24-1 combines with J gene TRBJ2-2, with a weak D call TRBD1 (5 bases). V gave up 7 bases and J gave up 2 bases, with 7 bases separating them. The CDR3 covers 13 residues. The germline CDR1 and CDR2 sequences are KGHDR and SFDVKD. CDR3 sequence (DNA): TGTGCCACCAGGACAGAAAACACCGGGGAGCTGTTTTTT. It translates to CATRTENTGELFF.

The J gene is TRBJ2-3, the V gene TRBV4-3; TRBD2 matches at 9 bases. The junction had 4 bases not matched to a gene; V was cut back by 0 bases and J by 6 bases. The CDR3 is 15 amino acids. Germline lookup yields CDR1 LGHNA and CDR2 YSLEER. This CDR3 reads CASSQDLAGFDTQYF. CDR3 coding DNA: TGCGCCAGCAGCCAAGATCTAGCGGGATTTGATACGCAGTATTTT.

The CDR3 DNA reads TGCGCCAGCAGCCAGGCGCTAGCGGGAGCCTACAATGAGCAGTTCTTC. It translates to CASSQALAGAYNEQFF. This chain joins TRBV4-3 and TRBJ2-1, with 10 bases aligning to TRBD2. Germline loops: CDR1 LGHNA, CDR2 YSLEER. CDR3 size: 16 residues. V dropped 3 bases and J dropped 2; count of bases not matched to a gene: 4.

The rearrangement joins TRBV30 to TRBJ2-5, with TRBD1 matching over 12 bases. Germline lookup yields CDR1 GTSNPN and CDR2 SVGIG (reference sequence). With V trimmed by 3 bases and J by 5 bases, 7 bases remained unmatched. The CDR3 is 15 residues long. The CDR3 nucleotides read TGTGCCTGGAGCGACGGGACAGGGGGCAAGGAGACCCAGTACTTC. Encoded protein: CAWSDGTGGKETQYF.

The DNA for the CDR3 is TGTGCCATCAGTGACCTTTACGGACAGGGACCGAACACCGGGGAGCTGTTTTTT. As protein: CAISDLYGQGPNTGELFF. V usage is TRBV10-3 and J usage is TRBJ2-2; 8 bases are shared with TRBD1. This CDR3 region has 18 residues. The germline V gene has CDR1 ENHRY and CDR2 SYGVKD. V lost 3 bases to trimming and J lost 0 bases; unmatched junction nucleotides: 9.

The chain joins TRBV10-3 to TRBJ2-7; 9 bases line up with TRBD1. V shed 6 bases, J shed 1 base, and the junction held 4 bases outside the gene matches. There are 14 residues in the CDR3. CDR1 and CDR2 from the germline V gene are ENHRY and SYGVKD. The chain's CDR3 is CAIRPDRGSYEQYF. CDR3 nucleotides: TGTGCCATCAGGCCGGACAGGGGATCCTACGAGCAGTACTTC.

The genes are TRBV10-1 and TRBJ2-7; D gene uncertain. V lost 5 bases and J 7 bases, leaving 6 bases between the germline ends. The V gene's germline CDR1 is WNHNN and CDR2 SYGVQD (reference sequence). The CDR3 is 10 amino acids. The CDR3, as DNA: TGCGCCAGCAGTAAGAGGGAGCAGTACTTC. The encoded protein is CASSKREQYF.

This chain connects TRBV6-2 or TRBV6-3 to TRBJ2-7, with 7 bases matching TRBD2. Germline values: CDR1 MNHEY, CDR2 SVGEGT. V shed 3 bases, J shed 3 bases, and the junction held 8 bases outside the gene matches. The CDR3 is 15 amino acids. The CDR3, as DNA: TGTGCCAGCAGTTATCGCGGGGGAGTTTTCTACGAGCAGTACTTC. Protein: CASSYRGGVFYEQYF.

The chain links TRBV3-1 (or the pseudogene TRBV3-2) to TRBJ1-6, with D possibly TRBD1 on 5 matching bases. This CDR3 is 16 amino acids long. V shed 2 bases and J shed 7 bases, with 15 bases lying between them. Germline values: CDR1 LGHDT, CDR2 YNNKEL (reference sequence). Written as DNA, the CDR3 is TGTGCCAGCAGCCAAACAGGAAGCGCTTCCAATTCACCCCTCCACTTT. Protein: CASSQTGSASNSPLHF.

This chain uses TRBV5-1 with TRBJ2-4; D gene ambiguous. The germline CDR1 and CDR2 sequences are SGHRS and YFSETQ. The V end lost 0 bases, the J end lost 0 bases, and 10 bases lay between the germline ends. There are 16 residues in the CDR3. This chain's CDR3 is CASSLATSLAKNIQYF. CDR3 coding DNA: TGCGCCAGCAGCTTGGCCACGAGCTTAGCCAAAAACATTCAGTACTTC. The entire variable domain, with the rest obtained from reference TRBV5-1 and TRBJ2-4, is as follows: KAGVTQTPRYLIKTRGQQVTLSCSPISGHRSVSWYQQTPGQGLQFLFEYFSETQRNKGNFPGRFSGRQFSNSRSEMNVSTLELGDSALYLCASSLATSLAKNIQYFGAGTRLSVL.

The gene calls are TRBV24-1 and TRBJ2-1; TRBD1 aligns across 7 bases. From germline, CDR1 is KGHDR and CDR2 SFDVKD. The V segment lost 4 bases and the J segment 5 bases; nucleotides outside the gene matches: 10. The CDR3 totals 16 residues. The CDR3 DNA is TGTGCCACCAGTGACCTTGGGACAGCCGCGCACAATGAGCAGTTCTTC. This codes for CATSDLGTAAHNEQFF.

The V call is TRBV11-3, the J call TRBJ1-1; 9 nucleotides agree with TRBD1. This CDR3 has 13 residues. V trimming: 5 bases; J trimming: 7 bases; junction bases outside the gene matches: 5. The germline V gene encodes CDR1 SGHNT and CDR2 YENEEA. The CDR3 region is CASSVTGGGEAFF. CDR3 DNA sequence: TGTGCCAGCAGCGTTACAGGGGGCGGTGAAGCTTTCTTT.

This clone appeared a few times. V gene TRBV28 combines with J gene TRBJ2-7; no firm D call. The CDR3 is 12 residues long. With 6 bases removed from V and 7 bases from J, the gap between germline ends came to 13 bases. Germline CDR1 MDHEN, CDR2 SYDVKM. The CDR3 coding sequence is TGTGCCAGCAGGACCCAGACCGGGGAGCAGTACTTC. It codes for CASRTQTGEQYF. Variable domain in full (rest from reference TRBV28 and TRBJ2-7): DVKVTQSSRYLVKRTGEKVFLECVQDMDHENMFWYRQDPGLGLRLIYFSYDVKMKEKGDIPEGYSVSREKKERFSLILESASTNQTSMYLCASRTQTGEQYFGPGTRLTVT.

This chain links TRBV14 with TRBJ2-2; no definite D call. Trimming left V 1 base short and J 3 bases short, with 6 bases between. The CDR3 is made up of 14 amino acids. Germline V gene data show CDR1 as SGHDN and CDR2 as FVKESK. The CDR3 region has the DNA TGTGCCAGCAGCCAAGTTCACTACACCGGGGAGCTGTTTTTT. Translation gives CASSQVHYTGELFF. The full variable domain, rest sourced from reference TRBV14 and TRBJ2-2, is EAGVTQFPSHSVIEKGQTVTLRCDPISGHDNLYWYRRVMGKEIKFLLHFVKESKQDESGMPNNRFLAERTGGTYSTLKVQPAELEDSGVYFCASSQVHYTGELFFGEGSRLTVL.

The CDR3 sequence: CASSEAGGERDGYTF. CDR3 in DNA: TGTGCCAGCAGTGAAGCGGGGGGGGAGAGGGACGGCTACACCTTC. The rearrangement joins TRBV6-1 to TRBJ1-2, with D perhaps matching TRBD1 (5 bases). CDR3 length equals 15 residues. The V gene lost 0 bases and the J gene lost 8 bases, with 16 bases spanning the gap. Germline V CDR1 and CDR2: MNHNS, SASEGT.

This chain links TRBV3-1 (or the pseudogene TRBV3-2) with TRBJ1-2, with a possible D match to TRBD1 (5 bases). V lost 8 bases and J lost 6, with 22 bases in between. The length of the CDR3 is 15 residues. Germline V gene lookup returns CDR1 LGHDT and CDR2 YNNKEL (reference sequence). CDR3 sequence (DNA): TGTGCCAGCGCAACCGGACTCACGGGGGGGAATGGCTACACCTTC. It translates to CASATGLTGGNGYTF.

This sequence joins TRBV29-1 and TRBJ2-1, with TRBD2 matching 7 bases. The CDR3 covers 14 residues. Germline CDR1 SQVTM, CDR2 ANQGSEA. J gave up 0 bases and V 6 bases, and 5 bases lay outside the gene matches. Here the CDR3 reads CSVKGLVSYNEQFF. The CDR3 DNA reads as TGCAGCGTAAAAGGACTAGTCTCCTACAATGAGCAGTTCTTC.

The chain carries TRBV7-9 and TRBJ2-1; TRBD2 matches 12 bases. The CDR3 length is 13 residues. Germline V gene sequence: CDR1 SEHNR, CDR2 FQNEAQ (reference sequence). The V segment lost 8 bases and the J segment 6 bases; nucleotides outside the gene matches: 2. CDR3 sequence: CASPSGRANEQFF. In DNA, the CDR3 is TGTGCCAGCCCTAGCGGGAGGGCCAATGAGCAGTTCTTC.

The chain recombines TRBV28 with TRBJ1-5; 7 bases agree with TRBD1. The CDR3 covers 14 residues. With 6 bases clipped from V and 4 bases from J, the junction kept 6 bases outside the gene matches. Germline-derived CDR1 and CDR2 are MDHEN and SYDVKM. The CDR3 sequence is CASSMGQPNQPQHF. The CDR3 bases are TGTGCCAGCAGCATGGGACAGCCTAATCAGCCCCAGCATTTT.

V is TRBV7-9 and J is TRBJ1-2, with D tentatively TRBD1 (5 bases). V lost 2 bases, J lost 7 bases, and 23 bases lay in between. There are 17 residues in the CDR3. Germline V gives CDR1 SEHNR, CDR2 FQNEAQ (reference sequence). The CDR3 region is CASSLRELGIPGSGYTF. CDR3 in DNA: TGTGCCAGCAGCTTAAGGGAACTTGGGATCCCAGGGTCTGGCTACACCTTC.

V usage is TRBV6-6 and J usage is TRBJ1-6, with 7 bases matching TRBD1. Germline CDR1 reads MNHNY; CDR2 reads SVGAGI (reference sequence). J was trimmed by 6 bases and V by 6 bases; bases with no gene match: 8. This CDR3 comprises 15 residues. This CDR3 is CASSATGFGNSPLHF. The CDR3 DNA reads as TGTGCCAGCAGCGCGACAGGGTTTGGTAATTCACCCCTCCACTTT.

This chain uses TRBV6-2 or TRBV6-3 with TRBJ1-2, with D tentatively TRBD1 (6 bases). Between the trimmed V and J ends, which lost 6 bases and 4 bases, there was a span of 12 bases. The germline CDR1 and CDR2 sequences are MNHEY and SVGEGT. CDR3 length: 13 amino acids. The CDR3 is CASSSDRTYGYTF. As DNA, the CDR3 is TGTGCCAGCAGCTCCGACAGGACCTATGGCTACACCTTC.

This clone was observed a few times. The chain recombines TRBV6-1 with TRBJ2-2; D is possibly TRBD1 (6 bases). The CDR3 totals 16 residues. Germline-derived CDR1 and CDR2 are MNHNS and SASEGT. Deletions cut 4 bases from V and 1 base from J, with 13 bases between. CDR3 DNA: TGTGCCAGCAGTGCCAGGGGTGCGGGGAACACCGGGGAGCTGTTTTTT. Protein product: CASSARGAGNTGELFF.